The entry that follows covers one TCR beta chain sequence. This entry is derived from a study of OX40 agonist ivuxolimab in advanced cancers. The repertoire was sequenced with immunoSEQ multiplex PCR; TCRdb's copy has only in-frame clones and lacks some. The repertoire holds tens of thousands of clones, with 90% to 95% as singletons. Germline V gives CDR1 LNHDA, CDR2 SQIVND (reference sequence). Trimming took 3 bases from V and 0 from J, leaving 11 bases between them. The CDR3 has 15 amino acids. The chain is built from TRBV19 and TRBJ1-2; D gene unclear. This specimen consisted of CD4+ or CD8+ T cells sorted from blood, obtained in a trial of the OX40 agonist ivuxolimab. This receptor was identified in an adult with an advanced solid tumor such as melanoma, head and neck, liver or kidney cancer. The CDR3 DNA follows: TGTGCCAGTAGTATTTCAGCGTCTTCTAACTATGGCTACACCTTC. This sequence encodes CASSISASSNYGYTF. Looking up the rest from reference TRBV19 and TRBJ1-2 gives the full variable domain: DGGITQSPKYLFRKEGQNVTLSCEQNLNHDAMYWYRQDPGQGLRLIYYSQIVNDFQKGDIAEGYSVSREKKESFPLTVTSAQKNPTAFYLCASSISASSNYGYTFGSGTRLTVV.